The subject of this entry is one TCR beta chain. This sample stems from a study of control samples from healthy donors and cancer patients. V shed 4 bases and J 8 bases; nucleotides not matched to a gene: 9. CDR1 is KGHDR, CDR2 SFDVKD, per germline. The CDR3 consists of 14 residues. Using immunoSEQ multiplex PCR, the repertoire was profiled, and TCRdb retains in-frame clones only, with some absent. The repertoire has 100,000 to 150,000 clones, over 75% of them found once; the top ten carry 2.5% to 3.5%. Sequenced input: blood. The chain employs TRBV24-1 and TRBJ2-7, with TRBD1 identical over 8 bases. The receptor was derived from a man aged 55 to 70 in good health. The chain's CDR3 is CATSDPGQGYKQYF. In nucleotides, the CDR3 is TGTGCCACCAGTGACCCTGGACAGGGCTATAAGCAGTACTTC.